The present entry profiles one TCR beta chain with its context. Its specificity is not known. Replicate PCRs for sorted subsets used approximately 190 ng DNA; this equaled 33,000 or so T cell genomes. Generated by immunoSEQ multiplex PCR, the TCRdb table keeps only in-frame clones and is missing some. Of hundreds of thousands of clones in the sample, roughly 95% were seen once. The sample originates from a study of shared clonotypes between healthy human individuals. At the level of the study: The study enrolled a couple of women and three men aged 18 to 49. Study-level points and caveats: Naive subsets usually exceeded memory subsets in estimated richness.

This clonotype originated in a woman in her twenties or thirties in good health. The specimen was naive CD4+ T cells sorted from blood. Subset reported: CD45RA+ positively selected.

CDR3 amino acids: CSALAGDIDTQYF. CDR3 bases: TGCAGCGCCCTAGCGGGAGATATAGATACGCAGTATTTT. The gene calls are TRBV29-1 and TRBJ2-3, with 10 bases fitting TRBD2. The V and J ends lost 7 bases and 5 bases, in that order; junction bases with no gene match: 6. The CDR3 has 13 residues. CDR1 and CDR2 (germline): SQVTM, ANQGSEA.